One and the same sample provided the 25 T cell receptor beta chains below, sequenced in a study of Graves' ophthalmopathy and Graves' hyperthyroidism. Amplified TCR beta CDR3 regions were obtained using RNA transcripts as template. Scientists carried out first-round RT-PCR using HTBI primers and then a second-round multiplex PCR. TCRdb re-analysed the multiplex PCR reads in MiXCR, keeping a single row per CDR3 protein. The table has 1 million to 1.3 million distinct CDR3 sequences, around a third seen once; the top ten hold around 10%. Sequencing was performed on peripheral blood or thyroid tissue (not recorded which). The receptor source for this set is an adult man with Graves' hyperthyroidism.

In its sample, this clonotype was seen many times. V and J are TRBV15 and TRBJ2-3, with TRBD1 as a possible D gene (6 bases). V was cut by 10 bases and J by 2 bases, with 13 bases left in between. The V gene's germline CDR1 is LNHNV and CDR2 YYDKDF (reference sequence). CDR3 length equals 13 residues. CDR3 coding DNA: TGTGCCATACAACAGGGATCCACAGATACGCAGTATTTT. It codes for CAIQQGSTDTQYF.

The chain couples TRBV2 to TRBJ2-2, with D possibly matching TRBD2 (5 bases). Trimming cost V 4 bases and J 1 base, with 10 bases left between them. The CDR3 sequence is 15 residues long. Per the germline V gene, CDR1 is SNHLY and CDR2 is FYNNEI. This chain's CDR3 is CASSGAGGNTGELFF. For the CDR3, the DNA is TGTGCCAGCAGTGGGGCAGGAGGGAACACCGGGGAGCTGTTTTTT. The full variable domain, rest sourced from reference TRBV2 and TRBJ2-2, is EPEVTQTPSHQVTQMGQEVILRCVPISNHLYFYWYRQILGQKVEFLVSFYNNEISEKSEIFDDQFSVERPDGSNFTLKIRSTKLEDSAMYFCASSGAGGNTGELFFGEGSRLTVL.

The chain links TRBV6-5 to TRBJ2-7; possible D gene TRBD2, 6 bases. Deletions cut 8 bases from V and 4 bases from J, with 12 bases between. The CDR3 runs to 12 residues. Looked up from germline, CDR1 is MNHEY and CDR2 is SVGAGI. Here the CDR3 reads CASSKEGYEQYF. CDR3 nucleotides: TGTGCCAGCTCTAAGGAGGGGTACGAGCAGTACTTC.

The table lists this clonotype with a few counts. The germline gene is not matched at one end of the junction; a read error may be the cause. The gene calls are TRBV10-2 and TRBJ1-2; D not resolved. From germline, CDR1 is WSHSY and CDR2 SAAADI. This CDR3 spans 16 amino acids. The DNA for the CDR3 is TGTGCCGGCAGTTACTCGCTCGGCAAGCTGAACTATGGCTACACCTTC. Translated, it gives CAGSYSLGKLNYGYTF.

The V gene is TRBV2, the J gene TRBJ2-5; the match to TRBD2 covers 9 bases. J gave up 7 bases and V 8 bases, and 5 bases lay outside the gene matches. The CDR3 extends over 12 amino acids. Germline lookup yields CDR1 SNHLY and CDR2 FYNNEI. The CDR3 sequence is CASVAGVGTQYF. The CDR3 bases are TGTGCCAGCGTAGCGGGAGTCGGGACCCAGTACTTC.

This clonotype was seen ten or more times. The gene calls are TRBV7-9 and TRBJ1-2, with TRBD1 identical over 12 bases. The length of the CDR3 is 14 residues. CDR1 is SEHNR, CDR2 FQNEAQ, per germline (reference sequence). Trimming removed 5 bases from V and 7 bases from J; junction bases left unmatched: 5. The CDR3 DNA is TGTGCCAGCAGCCGGGGGACAGGGGGCGTTGGCTACACCTTC. Amino acids: CASSRGTGGVGYTF.

At least ten counts were recorded for this clonotype. The chain is built from TRBV19 and TRBJ1-4; 8 bases line up with TRBD1. Trimming took 7 bases from V and 4 from J; bases not matched to a gene: 8. The CDR3 is 15 residues long. Looked up from germline, CDR1 is LNHDA and CDR2 is SQIVND (reference sequence). The CDR3 region has the DNA TGTGCCAGTACAACGGACAGGGACAGTAATGAAAAACTGTTTTTT. As protein: CASTTDRDSNEKLFF. The entire variable domain, with the rest obtained from reference TRBV19 and TRBJ1-4, is as follows: DGGITQSPKYLFRKEGQNVTLSCEQNLNHDAMYWYRQDPGQGLRLIYYSQIVNDFQKGDIAEGYSVSREKKESFPLTVTSAQKNPTAFYLCASTTDRDSNEKLFFGSGTQLSVL.

This clonotype was detected once. This rearrangement joins TRBV29-1 to TRBJ2-2, with D uncertain. The CDR3 extends over 12 amino acids. V shed 7 bases and J shed 2 bases, with 8 bases lying between them. Looked up from germline, CDR1 is SQVTM and CDR2 is ANQGSEA. As DNA, the CDR3 is TGCAGCGGGCGAGGAAACACCGGGGAGCTGTTTTTT. Amino acid sequence: CSGRGNTGELFF.

This clonotype was detected a few times. The chain couples TRBV25-1 to TRBJ2-5; a possible D gene is TRBD1 (5 bases). Germline CDR1 and CDR2: MGHDK and SYGVNS. V lost 1 base to trimming and J lost 2 bases, with 20 bases between them. This CDR3 has 18 residues. The CDR3 DNA reads TGTGCCAGCAGTGAATTCGACAGCTTGATAGAGACGCAAGAGACCCAGTACTTC. Its protein is CASSEFDSLIETQETQYF.

The table lists this clonotype with a count of one. The chain uses TRBV11-1 and TRBJ1-1; 8 nucleotides align to TRBD1. Unmatched junction bases numbered 8, after V lost 4 bases and J lost 1 base. The CDR3 runs 16 residues. CDR1 is SGHAT, CDR2 FQDESV, per germline (reference sequence). CDR3 DNA: TGTGCCAGCAGCTGGGCAACAGGGGGTAGGAACACTGAAGCTTTCTTT. This translates into CASSWATGGRNTEAFF.

In this sample, this clonotype turned up a few times. The V call is TRBV7-9, the J call TRBJ1-5, with D unclear. The CDR3 is 13 residues long. The V and J ends lost 5 bases and 6 bases respectively, with 11 bases between them. In germline, CDR1 is SEHNR, CDR2 FQNEAQ (reference sequence). The CDR3 loop is CASSPAVGQPQHF. The CDR3, as DNA: TGTGCCAGCAGCCCCGCGGTAGGTCAGCCCCAGCATTTT.

The sample holds many counts of this clonotype. The genes are TRBV7-9 and TRBJ1-1; D may be TRBD1 (5 bases). Trimming took off 5 bases at V and 0 bases at J, with 13 bases between the two ends. Germline loops: CDR1 SEHNR, CDR2 FQNEAQ (reference sequence). This CDR3 has 15 residues. For the CDR3, the DNA is TGTGCCAGCAGCCCCCGACAGACCATGAACACTGAAGCTTTCTTT. This translates into CASSPRQTMNTEAFF.

The chain couples TRBV20-1 to TRBJ2-7; 13 nucleotides line up with TRBD2. The CDR3 length is 14 residues. Germline V gene lookup returns CDR1 DFQATT and CDR2 SNEGSKA (reference sequence). With 3 bases clipped from V and 5 bases from J, the junction kept 4 bases outside the gene matches. This CDR3 is CSASGLAGVNEQYF. CDR3 bases: TGCAGTGCTAGTGGACTAGCGGGAGTCAACGAGCAGTACTTC.

As regards this clonotype: This may arise from a read error, as a much more abundant clone is one base away. J is TRBJ2-5 and V is TRBV20-1; D is possibly TRBD2 (5 bases). The CDR3 extends over 14 amino acids. CDR1 is DFQATT and CDR2 is SNEGSKA in the germline V gene (reference sequence). The V gene lost 4 bases and the J gene lost 7 bases, with 19 bases spanning the gap. CDR3 protein: CSATFTRIEGTQYF. CDR3 nucleotides: TGCAGTGCTACCTTCACGCGGATTGAGGGGACCCAGTACTTC.

This clonotype was found many times. The gene calls are TRBV11-3 and TRBJ1-2; tentatively, D is TRBD1 (6 bases). Trimming stripped 6 bases from V and 6 bases from J, with 14 bases between. The CDR3 has 13 amino acids. Germline V gives CDR1 SGHNT, CDR2 YENEEA. The CDR3 loop reads CASSKGDADGYTF. The CDR3 DNA is TGTGCCAGCAGTAAGGGGGACGCGGATGGCTACACCTTC.

Note on this clonotype: This may arise from a read error, as a much more abundant clone is one base away. The rearrangement links TRBV7-4 to TRBJ2-7; no clear D gene. This CDR3 contains 14 residues. V lost 7 bases and J lost 7, with 20 bases in between. The germline V gene encodes CDR1 SGHVT and CDR2 SQSDAQ. This CDR3 is CASNPGRILEEQYF. CDR3 coding DNA: TGTGCCAGCAACCCCGGGCGTATCCTTGAGGAGCAGTACTTC.

The chain carries TRBV7-3 and TRBJ2-7; weak D call: TRBD1 (5 bases). Trimming cost V 6 bases and J 0 bases, with 18 bases left between them. The CDR3 is 16 residues long. Germline CDR1 and CDR2: SGHTA and FQGTGA. As DNA, the CDR3 is TGTGCCAGCAGTTACTCAGGGCAGGCCTACTCCTACGAGCAGTACTTC. This encodes CASSYSGQAYSYEQYF.

This clonotype showed up just a few times. The rearrangement uses TRBV9 and TRBJ1-1; D is unresolved. CDR1 is SGDLS and CDR2 is YYNGEE in the germline V gene. V was clipped by 4 bases and J by 0 bases, with 13 bases between them. The CDR3 is 15 amino acids. The CDR3 protein is CASSPRGLLNTEAFF. The CDR3 DNA is TGTGCCAGCAGCCCAAGAGGGCTATTGAACACTGAAGCTTTCTTT.

This clonotype was recorded many times. The chain recombines TRBV5-1 with TRBJ1-2; D is unclear. V was cut by 0 bases and J by 7 bases, with 16 bases left in between. The CDR3 loop spans 15 amino acids. CDR1 is SGHRS and CDR2 is YFSETQ in the germline V gene. The CDR3 DNA reads TGCGCCAGCAGCTTGGCTGGTCGTGACATACGTGGCTACACCTTC. As protein: CASSLAGRDIRGYTF.

In its sample, this clonotype was seen many times. The gene calls are TRBV20-1 and TRBJ1-3, with D possibly matching TRBD1 (6 bases). V was clipped by 0 bases and J by 4 bases, with 13 bases between them. This CDR3 has 15 amino acids. Germline V CDR1 and CDR2: DFQATT, SNEGSKA (reference sequence). The CDR3 bases are TGCAGTGCTAGAGATCGGGGGCTTCGGGGAAACACCATATATTTT. This sequence encodes CSARDRGLRGNTIYF.

Ten or more counts support this clonotype. V is TRBV19 and J is TRBJ1-1; maybe TRBD1 (6 bases). Per germline, CDR1 LNHDA and CDR2 SQIVND (reference sequence). The CDR3 is 13 residues long. V lost 5 bases and J lost 5, with 12 bases in between. The CDR3: CASSATGYTEAFF. The DNA of the CDR3 is TGTGCCAGTAGTGCAACAGGGTATACTGAAGCTTTCTTT. Filled out from reference TRBV19 and TRBJ1-1, the complete variable domain reads DGGITQSPKYLFRKEGQNVTLSCEQNLNHDAMYWYRQDPGQGLRLIYYSQIVNDFQKGDIAEGYSVSREKKESFPLTVTSAQKNPTAFYLCASSATGYTEAFFGQGTRLTVV.

This clonotype has ten or more counts. The chain carries TRBV7-8 and TRBJ2-7, with D tentatively TRBD1 (5 bases). Germline CDR1 reads SGHVS; CDR2 reads FQNEAQ. The V end was cut by 4 bases, the J end by 7 bases, with 11 bases between. The CDR3 runs 12 residues. CDR3 sequence reads: CASSSTVREQYF. The CDR3 DNA sequence: TGTGCCAGCAGCTCGACAGTCCGGGAGCAGTACTTC.

This clonotype came up a few times. The genes are TRBV29-1 and TRBJ2-5; D is possibly TRBD2 (6 bases). The germline gives CDR1 SQVTM, CDR2 ANQGSEA. V was cut by 3 bases and J by 5 bases, with 19 bases left in between. This CDR3 region has 15 residues. The CDR3 DNA reads TGCAGCGTTGAGGCGGGGAGGCTACACGCGGAGACCCAGTACTTC. Translation: CSVEAGRLHAETQYF.

The chain links TRBV27 to TRBJ2-5; tentatively, D is TRBD1 (5 bases). V lost 0 bases and J 2 bases, leaving 10 bases between the germline ends. CDR3 length equals 15 residues. The germline V gene encodes CDR1 MNHEY and CDR2 SMNVEV (reference sequence). The CDR3 coding sequence is TGTGCCAGCAGTTTATCGTGGACAAAGCAAGAGACCCAGTACTTC. Translating gives CASSLSWTKQETQYF.

Many counts were recorded for this clonotype. The chain joins TRBV5-1 to TRBJ2-7; 7 bases line up with TRBD1. The CDR3 is 16 residues long. Germline CDR1 SGHRS, CDR2 YFSETQ. The ends lost 0 bases at V and 4 bases at J; junction bases unmatched: 10. As DNA, the CDR3 is TGCGCCAGCAGCTTGGAGGCACAGGGGAGTGGGTACGAGCAGTACTTC. Its translation is CASSLEAQGSGYEQYF.